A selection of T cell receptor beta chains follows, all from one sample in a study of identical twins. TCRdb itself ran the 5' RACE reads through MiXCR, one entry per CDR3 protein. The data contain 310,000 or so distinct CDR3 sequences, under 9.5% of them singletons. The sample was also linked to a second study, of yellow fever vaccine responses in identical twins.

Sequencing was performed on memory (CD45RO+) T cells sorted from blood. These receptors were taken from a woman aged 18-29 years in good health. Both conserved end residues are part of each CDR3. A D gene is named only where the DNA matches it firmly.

cdr3_aa: CAISEGNSGSYEQYF
d_call: .
v_call: TRBV10-3

cdr3_aa: CASSFGQNYEQYF
d_call: .
v_call: TRBV12-3/TRBV12-4

cdr3_aa: CASSNSWDYLYF
d_call: TRBD2
v_call: TRBV28

cdr3_aa: CASSKTASQYNSPLHF
d_call: .
v_call: TRBV7-9

cdr3_aa: CASSRRTSGATYNEQFF
d_call: TRBD2
v_call: TRBV3-1

cdr3_aa: CASSQTGGLSYNEQFF
d_call: .
v_call: TRBV19

cdr3_aa: CASSSGTSRADTQYF
d_call: TRBD2
v_call: TRBV5-1

cdr3_aa: CASSLFSRTSGVETQYF
d_call: TRBD2
v_call: TRBV11-2

cdr3_aa: CASSDRGRDTQYF
d_call: TRBD1
v_call: TRBV6-1

cdr3_aa: CASSSLTGQVVNTGELFF
d_call: TRBD1
v_call: TRBV5-6

cdr3_aa: CDSRDGIASSYNEQFF
d_call: .
v_call: TRBV6-1

cdr3_aa: CATSTYYPWSNEQFF
d_call: .
v_call: TRBV15

cdr3_aa: CATSDSSRVGRLDTGELFF
d_call: .
v_call: TRBV24-1

cdr3_aa: CASSLHTSGSSYEQYF
d_call: TRBD2
v_call: TRBV11-2

cdr3_aa: CASSIGTDNSPLHF
d_call: .
v_call: TRBV19

cdr3_aa: CASSPRPNVGNTEAFF
d_call: .
v_call: TRBV7-9

cdr3_aa: CASSPAGFVNEQYF
d_call: .
v_call: TRBV12-3/TRBV12-4

cdr3_aa: CASSRGTGRNEQFF
d_call: TRBD1
v_call: TRBV6-1

cdr3_aa: CASSLTAGNTEAFF
d_call: .
v_call: TRBV5-1

cdr3_aa: CASSLAAGISNEKLFF
d_call: .
v_call: TRBV7-9

cdr3_aa: CASKPGQNMGYSPLHF
d_call: .
v_call: TRBV19

cdr3_aa: CASTQQGGADTQYF
d_call: .
v_call: TRBV5-1

cdr3_aa: CSVSSGTSGRIDNEQFF
d_call: TRBD2
v_call: TRBV29-1

cdr3_aa: CASSLDALKGNIQYF
d_call: .
v_call: TRBV5-1